This T cell receptor (beta chain) was found in a study of control samples from healthy donors and cancer patients. TCRdb keeps only in-frame clones here, not all; method: immunoSEQ multiplex PCR. Among around 30,000 clones, 94% were seen once, and the ten largest hold approximately 6.6%. Between the trimmed V and J ends, which lost 1 base and 7 bases, there was a span of 11 bases. This CDR3 is 15 amino acids long. Looked up from germline, CDR1 is LGHNA and CDR2 is YSLEER. This TCR derives from a man between 60 and 75 years old in good health. Sequenced: blood. This chain links TRBV4-3 with TRBJ1-6; D gene uncertain. In DNA, the CDR3 is TGCGCCAGCAGCCAAGTAGGGCAGAAAAATTCACCCCTCCACTTT. Translation: CASSQVGQKNSPLHF.